Sequencing of this T cell receptor (beta chain) was carried out in a study of post-analysis software for immune sequencing data. Study at large: Courses of disease covered relapsing-remitting, secondary progressive and progressive-relapsing multiple sclerosis.

CDR1 is DFQATT and CDR2 is SNEGSKA in the germline V gene (reference sequence). The ends lost 6 bases at V and 4 bases at J; junction bases unmatched: 13. The CDR3 totals 18 residues. In regard to this clonotype: Antigen: not known.

Study outcomes and limitations: Controls showed significantly higher normalized Chao1 diversity than did multiple sclerosis patients. TRBV5-6, TRBV5-1 and TRBV20-1 belonged to a set of five TRBV segments that were more frequent in patients than controls.

TCR beta cDNA libraries included unique molecular identifiers. TCRdb re-derived calls from the PCR reads in MiXCR, one entry per CDR3 protein. The sample comprises about 760,000 distinct CDR3 sequences, around 27% of which are singletons, and 0.55% to 0.65% rests with the top ten. The specimen sequenced was blood. V and J are TRBV20-1 and TRBJ2-3; 16 positions agree with TRBD2. The TCR comes from a girl under 18 with multiple sclerosis. For the CDR3, the DNA is TGCAGTGCGCCCCCGGGACTAGCGGGAGGGCGGTTTGCAGATACGCAGTATTTT. It encodes CSAPPGLAGGRFADTQYF.